This record covers a single T cell receptor (beta chain). Its antigen is currently not known. The junction departs from germline at one end; a sequencing error may be responsible. This entry belongs to a study of molecular identifiers for immune sequencing clone quantification (dated by TCRdb to between 2018 and 2020). General notes on the study: In a replicate experiment, RNA from about 20,000 or 100,000 naive CD8 T cells was split into five aliquots, four of which were sequenced. The study was a methods study using CD8 T cells to benchmark molecular-identifier clustering-based TCR repertoire sequencing (MIDCIRS) and TCR RNA copy counting.

Receptors were amplified or captured by PCR. TCRdb records NextSeq 500 as the sequencer. Bulk TCR libraries were prepared as previously described, using TCR primers listed in Table S5. The Qiagen AllPrep DNA/RNA kit was used to purify total RNA. Before any analysis, reads coming from multiple sequencing runs of the same library were combined into one pool. In the authors' own workflow: Reads were retained only if an exact TCR constant sequence was present, and the retained reads were trimmed to 150 nt and grouped according to their 12-nt molecular barcodes. Reads within each barcode group were sub-clustered using a 15% Levenshtein threshold, and quality-weighted consensus sequences were constructed for each RNA molecule. Non-functional sequences were filtered out, along with any lower-count sequence sitting one edit away from another sequence. Barcode sub-clusters with fewer than 20% of the maximum read count were removed, based on fitting two negative binomial distributions. TCRdb itself trimmed the public reads at Q25 with fastp, ran MiXCR and retained productive beta chains. Each record represents a unique CDR3 protein, reported with the most common genes and DNA among its rows. The V and J calls, along with clone size, are taken from TCRdb and not from the paper's own processing. Recorded for this sample are some 590,000 distinct CDR3 sequences; approximately 24% of them occurred a single time. The ten largest clones add up to 0.78% of the sample.

Overall results and qualifications from the work: Clones above 20 RNA copies held over 99% of molecules in CMV-specific effector cells but under 1% in naive cells. When barcode sub-clustering was left out, chimeric consensus sequences inflated TCR diversity, with chimeras reaching as high as 47%. Spiked-in Jurkat TCR RNA equal to a single cell's worth was reported to be detectable even within one million naive CD8 T cells. Identical TCR molecules sharing a barcode could cause highly expanded clone sizes to be underestimated. Spiked-in Jurkat TCR RNA (approximately 10 copies' worth), which is not part of the donor repertoire, was contained in the naive libraries. Modeling estimated approximately 3 recovered TCR RNA copies per cell, compared with about ten by digital PCR, which implies about 30% capture efficiency.

The CDR3 numbers 15 residues from cysteine through phenylalanine. The kept DNA is CDR3 alone, 45 bases in frame from the first base. CDR1 SGHRS and CDR2 YFSETQ were looked up in the germline V gene. Libraries of naive CD8 T cells were built from anywhere between about 19,000 and 1,100,000 sorted cells, with 10%, 30% or 50% of the purified RNA used. On a BD FACSAria II, naive CD8 T cells were FACS-sorted as CD8+CD4-CCR7+CD45RA+ and collected into RLT Plus buffer. Detection sensitivity was tested by spiking Jurkat RNA equal to about 10 TCR copies' worth into samples containing roughly 17,000-1,100,000 naive CD8 T cells. CD8 T cells were enriched with RosetteSep CD8+ T Cell Enrichment Cocktail and Ficoll-Paque, followed by ACK red cell lysis.

The receptor's source is a human donor in good health. Some libraries in this study had Jurkat cell RNA spiked in. The sample comprised naive CD8+ T cells from blood, with Jurkat cell RNA spiked in. The cell subset or site label for this specimen denotes: FACS-sorted CD8+CD4-CCR7+CD45RA+ naive T cells. The rearrangement combines TRBV5-1 with TRBJ1-1, and TRBD1 matches 7 of the central bases. The nucleotide sequence reads as follows: TGCCCCAGTATTGAGGGGGCAGGGATGAACACTGAAGCTTTCTTT. The encoded protein is CPSIEGAGMNTEAFF.